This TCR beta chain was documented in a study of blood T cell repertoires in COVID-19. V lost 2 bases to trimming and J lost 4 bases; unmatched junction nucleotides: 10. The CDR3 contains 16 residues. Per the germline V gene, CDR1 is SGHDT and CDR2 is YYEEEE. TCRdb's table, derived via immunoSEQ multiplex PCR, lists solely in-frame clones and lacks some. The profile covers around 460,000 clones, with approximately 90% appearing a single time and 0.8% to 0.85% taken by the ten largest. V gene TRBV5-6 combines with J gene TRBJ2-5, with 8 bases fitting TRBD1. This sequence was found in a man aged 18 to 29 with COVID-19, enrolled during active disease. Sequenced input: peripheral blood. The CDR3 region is CASSLRTGRIAETQYF. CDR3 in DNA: TGTGCCAGCAGCTTACGGACAGGGAGAATAGCAGAGACCCAGTACTTC.